The present entry profiles one T cell receptor (beta chain) with its context. Its antigen remains unknown. The data belong to a study of graft-versus-host responses after intestinal transplantation. Deletions cut 4 bases from V and 6 bases from J, with 13 bases between. The germline gives CDR1 SGHDN, CDR2 FVKESK. The CDR3 is 14 residues long. Sequenced by immunoSEQ multiplex PCR; TCRdb stores in-frame clones only, minus some. The repertoire holds some 90,000 clones, with under 95% as singletons. This receptor was obtained from a human donor who received an intestinal transplant. The source was unstimulated CD8+ T cells sorted from spleen or lymph node cells, collected before intestinal transplant. This chain links TRBV14 with TRBJ2-1; perhaps TRBD2 as D (7 bases). CDR3 sequence: CASSPGGGSNEQFF. The CDR3, as DNA: TGTGCCAGCAGCCCCGGGGGCGGGAGCAATGAGCAGTTCTTC.